This T cell receptor (beta chain) was obtained from a study of blood T cell repertoires in COVID-19. About the research overall: The United States, Italy and Spain supplied acute and convalescent COVID-19 samples. Nucleic acid was either cDNA or gDNA, and it came from T cells, B-cell-depleted T cells, or PBMCs.

In its sample, this clone was seen a few times. While infection was still active, Seattle patients were enrolled and then followed longitudinally. Original handling: Reference gene primer amplification yielded estimated nucleated cell counts. Clones were read by immunoSEQ multiplex PCR, and TCRdb kept only the in-frame ones, dropping some. The V and J calls and the clone size are those of that table, but D and trimming were determined from the DNA. This repertoire shows fewer than 60,000 clones, 80% to 85% found once; its top ten account for 10% to 13%. The ends lost 6 bases at V and 1 base at J; junction bases unmatched: 7. This CDR3 spans 16 amino acids. Germline CDR1 reads ENHRY; CDR2 reads SYGVKD.

The chain has TRBV10-3 and TRBJ1-1; 11 nucleotides match TRBD1. This clonotype originated in a man aged 25 to 40 with COVID-19, enrolled during active disease. Sequenced material: peripheral blood. The CDR3 sequence is CAISDPGTGGNTEAFF. DNA for the CDR3: TGTGCCATCAGCGACCCCGGGACAGGGGGGAACACTGAAGCTTTCTTT.